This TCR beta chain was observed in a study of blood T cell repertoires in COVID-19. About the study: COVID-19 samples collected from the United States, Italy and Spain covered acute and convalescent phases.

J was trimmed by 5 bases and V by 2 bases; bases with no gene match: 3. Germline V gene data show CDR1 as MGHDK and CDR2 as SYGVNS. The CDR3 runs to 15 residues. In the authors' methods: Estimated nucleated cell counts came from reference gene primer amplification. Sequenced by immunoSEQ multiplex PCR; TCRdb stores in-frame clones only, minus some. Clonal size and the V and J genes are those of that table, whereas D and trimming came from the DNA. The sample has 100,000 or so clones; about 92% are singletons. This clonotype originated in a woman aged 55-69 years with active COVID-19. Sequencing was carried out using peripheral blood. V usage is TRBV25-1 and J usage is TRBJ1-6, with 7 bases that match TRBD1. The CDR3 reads CASSEGDSNNSPLHF. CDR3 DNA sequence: TGTGCCAGCAGTGAAGGGGACAGTAATAATTCACCCCTCCACTTT.